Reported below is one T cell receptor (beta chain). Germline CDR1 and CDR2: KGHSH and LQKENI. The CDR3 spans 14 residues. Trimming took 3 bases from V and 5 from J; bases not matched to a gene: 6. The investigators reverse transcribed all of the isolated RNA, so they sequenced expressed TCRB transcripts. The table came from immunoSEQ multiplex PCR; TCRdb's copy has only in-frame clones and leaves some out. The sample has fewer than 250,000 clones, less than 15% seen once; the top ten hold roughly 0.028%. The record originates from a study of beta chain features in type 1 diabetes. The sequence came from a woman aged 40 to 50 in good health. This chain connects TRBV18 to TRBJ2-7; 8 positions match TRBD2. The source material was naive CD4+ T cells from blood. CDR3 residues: CASSPASGSDEQYF. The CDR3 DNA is TGTGCCAGCTCACCTGCTAGCGGGTCGGACGAGCAGTACTTC.